The TCR beta chain under discussion was sequenced for a study of T cell clonotyping in hematopoietic cell transplantation. General study results and limits: Pathologically expanded recipient clonotypes increased progressively from day 30 to day 180 as diversity fell.

Sequencing was performed with immunoSEQ multiplex PCR; in TCRdb, only in-frame clones are kept and a portion is missing. There are about 6,800 clones in the sample; roughly 98% occur only once, and approximately 0.64% lies in the top ten. Germline CDR1 LGHNA, CDR2 YNFKEQ. The junction had 4 bases not matched to a gene; V was cut back by 3 bases and J by 8 bases. The CDR3 is 14 amino acids. As concerns this clone: Its antigen is unknown.

V is TRBV4-2 and J is TRBJ2-7; TRBD2 aligns across 13 bases. The receptor was isolated from a male patient aged 60 to 75 who had an allogeneic stem cell transplant from a related donor, so the T cells may come from the graft donor. Some clones in this sample may be carry-over from other donors' samples. Source: PBMCs, taken 30 days after allogeneic stem cell transplant. The CDR3 DNA is TGTGCCAGCAGCCAGGGACTAGCGGGGTCCAAGCAGTACTTC. Encoded protein: CASSQGLAGSKQYF.